This T cell receptor beta chain derives from a study of cytomegalovirus exposure and HLA in healthy donors. V lost 1 base and J lost 2; bases outside the gene matches: 1. CDR1 is MGHRA and CDR2 is YSYEKL in the germline V gene. The CDR3 is 16 residues long. It was with 60 Vbeta and 13 Jbeta primers that the PCR ran. Data came from immunoSEQ multiplex PCR; TCRdb stores just in-frame clones and leaves some out. The table records around 130,000 clones, 75% to 85% of them present only once. The TCR sequence derives from a woman younger than 30 in good health and CMV-seropositive. The sample taken for sequencing was PBMCs. This chain connects TRBV4-1 to TRBJ2-1; 11 bases fit TRBD2. CDR3 amino acids: CASSQGSGGAYNEQFF. CDR3 nucleotides: TGCGCCAGCAGCCAAGGTAGCGGGGGGGCCTACAATGAGCAGTTCTTC.